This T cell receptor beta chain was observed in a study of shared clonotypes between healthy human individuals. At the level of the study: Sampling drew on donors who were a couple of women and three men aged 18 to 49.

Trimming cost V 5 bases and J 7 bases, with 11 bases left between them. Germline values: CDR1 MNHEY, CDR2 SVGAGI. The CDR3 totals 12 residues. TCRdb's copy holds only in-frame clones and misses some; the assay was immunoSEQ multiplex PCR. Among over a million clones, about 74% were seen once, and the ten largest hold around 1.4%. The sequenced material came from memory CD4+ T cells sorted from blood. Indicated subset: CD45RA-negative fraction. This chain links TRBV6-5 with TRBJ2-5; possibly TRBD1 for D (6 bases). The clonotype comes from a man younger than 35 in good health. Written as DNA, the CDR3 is TGTGCCAGCAGTCTAGTAGGGGGGACCCAGTACTTC. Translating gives CASSLVGGTQYF.